A selection of T cell receptor beta chains follows, all from one sample in a study of blood T cell repertoires in COVID-19. The data were produced by immunoSEQ multiplex PCR, yet TCRdb's version contains in-frame clones alone and is incomplete. Of tens of thousands of clones listed, about 80% were seen once; the top ten hold 22%. Sequencing input: peripheral blood. Source of these receptors: an older woman with acute or convalescent COVID-19. Both conserved end residues are part of each CDR3. The order of the fields is J gene, clone size, V gene, D gene, CDR3 DNA, CDR3 protein. D genes are given only for firm matches. Rows give clone size only sometimes, using once, few, many, or a class for an expanded clone.

j_call: TRBJ2-1; clone_size: NA; v_call: TRBV9; d_call: NA; cdr3_nt: TGTGCCAGCAGCGTAGAAGGTCAGGGGTCCTACAATGAGCAGTTCTTC; cdr3_aa: CASSVEGQGSYNEQFF
j_call: TRBJ1-1; clone_size: NA; v_call: TRBV6-1; d_call: NA; cdr3_nt: TGTGCCAGCAGTGAAGAGGGGCTCGACACTGAAGCTTTCTTT; cdr3_aa: CASSEEGLDTEAFF
j_call: TRBJ2-3; clone_size: NA; v_call: TRBV11-3; d_call: TRBD2; cdr3_nt: TGTGCCAGCAGCCCCGGGGGGGCCACAGATACGCAGTATTTT; cdr3_aa: CASSPGGATDTQYF
j_call: TRBJ1-3; clone_size: NA; v_call: TRBV6-2/TRBV6-3; d_call: NA; cdr3_nt: TGTGCCAGCAGTCGAGGATCTGGAAACACCATATATTTT; cdr3_aa: CASSRGSGNTIYF
j_call: TRBJ2-5; clone_size: NA; v_call: TRBV6-6; d_call: TRBD1; cdr3_nt: TGTGCCAGCAGGACAGGGCAGGGGCCTGAGACCCAGTACTTC; cdr3_aa: CASRTGQGPETQYF
j_call: TRBJ1-1; clone_size: NA; v_call: TRBV2; d_call: NA; cdr3_nt: TGTGCCAGCAGCCTAGTGCGGGGGGGGGCTGAAGCTTTCTTT; cdr3_aa: CASSLVRGGAEAFF
j_call: TRBJ1-2; clone_size: NA; v_call: TRBV9; d_call: NA; cdr3_nt: TGTGCCAGCAGCGTTTCGGGGGACTATGGCTACACCTTC; cdr3_aa: CASSVSGDYGYTF
j_call: TRBJ1-3; clone_size: NA; v_call: TRBV5-4; d_call: TRBD1; cdr3_nt: TGTGCCAGCAGCGAGGGACAGGCGAGCGGAAACACCATATATTTT; cdr3_aa: CASSEGQASGNTIYF
j_call: TRBJ1-2; clone_size: NA; v_call: TRBV30; d_call: NA; cdr3_nt: TGTGCCTGGAGTGTTTCGACAACTGGCTACACCTTC; cdr3_aa: CAWSVSTTGYTF
j_call: TRBJ1-1; clone_size: NA; v_call: TRBV29-1; d_call: NA; cdr3_nt: TGCAGGGCTGAAGGACTTTTCGCTGAAGCTTTCTTT; cdr3_aa: CRAEGLFAEAFF
j_call: TRBJ2-1; clone_size: NA; v_call: TRBV2; d_call: NA; cdr3_nt: TGTGCCAGCAAAGACAGGATCTCCTACAATGAGCAGTTCTTC; cdr3_aa: CASKDRISYNEQFF
j_call: TRBJ1-4; clone_size: NA; v_call: TRBV23-1; d_call: NA; cdr3_nt: TGCGCCAGCAGTCAATCCCCGGTAACTAATGAAAAACTGTTTTTT; cdr3_aa: CASSQSPVTNEKLFF
j_call: TRBJ2-7; clone_size: NA; v_call: TRBV6-2/TRBV6-3; d_call: NA; cdr3_nt: TGTGCCAGCAGTATCAGGGGCCACTACGAGCAGTACTTC; cdr3_aa: CASSIRGHYEQYF
j_call: TRBJ2-1; clone_size: NA; v_call: TRBV7-8; d_call: NA; cdr3_nt: TGTGCCAGCAGCTCGGGGGTAAGTGAGCAGTTCTTC; cdr3_aa: CASSSGVSEQFF
j_call: TRBJ2-1; clone_size: NA; v_call: TRBV6-5; d_call: NA; cdr3_nt: TGTGCCAGCCTAGGGGGATATAAGGGGTTCTTC; cdr3_aa: CASLGGYKGFF
j_call: TRBJ1-1; clone_size: NA; v_call: TRBV29-1; d_call: TRBD1; cdr3_nt: TGCAGCGTCAGACAGGGGTTGAACACTGAAGCTTTCTTT; cdr3_aa: CSVRQGLNTEAFF
j_call: TRBJ2-3; clone_size: NA; v_call: TRBV11-2; d_call: TRBD1; cdr3_nt: TGTGCCAGCAGTTCGGGACAGGACGAGTATACGCAGTATTTT; cdr3_aa: CASSSGQDEYTQYF
j_call: TRBJ2-3; clone_size: NA; v_call: TRBV2; d_call: NA; cdr3_nt: TGTGCCAGCAGTGAAAGGCGGCGCGGGCTGGATACGCAGTATTTT; cdr3_aa: CASSERRRGLDTQYF
j_call: TRBJ2-2; clone_size: NA; v_call: TRBV27; d_call: NA; cdr3_nt: TGTGCCAGCAGTCTAACGGGGGGCCTGGGTTACACCGGGGAGCTGTTTTTT; cdr3_aa: CASSLTGGLGYTGELFF
j_call: TRBJ2-2; clone_size: NA; v_call: TRBV2; d_call: NA; cdr3_nt: TGTGCCAGCAGCGACGGGTTGGCTTATACCGGGGAGCTGTTTTTT; cdr3_aa: CASSDGLAYTGELFF
j_call: TRBJ1-6; clone_size: NA; v_call: TRBV10-3; d_call: TRBD1; cdr3_nt: TGTGCCATCAGTGGGGGACAGGGAGTGAATTCACCCCTCCACTTT; cdr3_aa: CAISGGQGVNSPLHF
j_call: TRBJ2-2; clone_size: NA; v_call: TRBV19; d_call: TRBD1; cdr3_nt: TGTGCCAGTAGGGTAGCAGGGGGCTCCGGGGAGCTGTTTTTT; cdr3_aa: CASRVAGGSGELFF
j_call: TRBJ1-1; clone_size: NA; v_call: TRBV11-2; d_call: NA; cdr3_nt: TGTGCCAGCAGCTTTTTTTCGCTGACAGTTTTAGAAGCTTTCTTT; cdr3_aa: CASSFFSLTVLEAFF
j_call: TRBJ1-6; clone_size: NA; v_call: TRBV14; d_call: NA; cdr3_nt: TGTGCCAGCAGCCCCACCTATAATTCACCCCTCCACTTT; cdr3_aa: CASSPTYNSPLHF
j_call: TRBJ1-5; clone_size: once; v_call: TRBV24-1; d_call: NA; cdr3_nt: TGTGCCACCAGTACAGGTAGCAATCAGCCCCAGCATTTT; cdr3_aa: CATSTGSNQPQHF
j_call: TRBJ2-5; clone_size: NA; v_call: TRBV7-6; d_call: NA; cdr3_nt: TGTGCCAGCAGCTTAGGTGAACTCAAGACCCAGTACTTC; cdr3_aa: CASSLGELKTQYF
j_call: TRBJ1-2; clone_size: NA; v_call: TRBV12-3/TRBV12-4; d_call: NA; cdr3_nt: TGTGCCAGCAGTCCCCTCGGTTATGGCTACACCTTC; cdr3_aa: CASSPLGYGYTF
j_call: TRBJ1-5; clone_size: NA; v_call: TRBV19; d_call: NA; cdr3_nt: TGTGCCAGTAGCTCCGGCAATCAGCCCCAGCATTTT; cdr3_aa: CASSSGNQPQHF
j_call: TRBJ2-6; clone_size: NA; v_call: TRBV27; d_call: NA; cdr3_nt: TGTGCCAGCAGCCGGGATTCTGGGGCCAACGTCCTGACTTTC; cdr3_aa: CASSRDSGANVLTF
j_call: TRBJ1-2; clone_size: NA; v_call: TRBV2; d_call: NA; cdr3_nt: TGTGCCAGCAGGAGGGCAGACTATGGCTACACCTTC; cdr3_aa: CASRRADYGYTF